Below are 31 T cell receptor beta chains sequenced from a single sample in a study of T cell responses to AZD1222 COVID-19 vaccine. The data were produced by immunoSEQ multiplex PCR, yet TCRdb's version contains in-frame clones alone and is incomplete. The sample yields roughly 130,000 clones, approximately 83% seen once. Material: peripheral blood, obtained on day 0 of AZD1222 vaccination. Every receptor here comes from an adult in good health.

The chain uses TRBV11-3 and TRBJ2-1; 7 bases are a match to TRBD1. The trim removed 4 bases at V and 3 bases at J, leaving 6 bases unmatched. The CDR3 extends over 15 amino acids. Germline V lookup: CDR1 SGHNT, CDR2 YENEEA. The CDR3 region has the DNA TGTGCCAGCAGCTCCGACGGGACAGTCTACAATGAGCAGTTCTTC. Its translation is CASSSDGTVYNEQFF.

This chain's CDR3 is CASSPRGAVNYGYTF. As DNA, the CDR3 is TGTGCCAGCAGCCCGAGGGGGGCAGTTAACTATGGCTACACCTTC. V and J are TRBV5-6 and TRBJ1-2, with D possibly TRBD1 on 6 matching bases. CDR3 length: 15 residues. Germline loops: CDR1 SGHDT, CDR2 YYEEEE. The V gene lost 4 bases and the J gene lost 1 base, with 14 bases spanning the gap.

The rearrangement links TRBV18 to TRBJ2-1; weak D call: TRBD1 (6 bases). This CDR3 is 15 amino acids long. Between the trimmed V and J ends, which lost 2 bases and 5 bases, there was a span of 13 bases. Germline CDR1 and CDR2: KGHSH and LQKENI. The CDR3 reads CASSPVAGTNNEQFF. The CDR3 bases are TGTGCCAGCTCACCAGTCGCCGGGACAAACAATGAGCAGTTCTTC.

The V gene is TRBV21-1, the J gene TRBJ2-4; TRBD2, the table's D call, lacks a check against the DNA. TRBV21-1 is a pseudogene segment. This CDR3 is 17 amino acids long. CDR3 in DNA: TGTGCCAGCAGCAAAAGCCCCGGGACTAGCGACGGAAACATTCAGTACTTC. Encoded protein: CASSKSPGTSDGNIQYF.

This chain links TRBV6-5 with TRBJ1-1; D may be TRBD1 (5 bases). Trimming removed 6 bases from V and 4 bases from J, with 18 bases in between. The CDR3 length is 15 residues. CDR1 is MNHEY and CDR2 is SVGAGI in the germline V gene. CDR3 sequence (DNA): TGTGCCAGCAGGACCCACGACCCAGGGTCCACTGAAGCTTTCTTT. Translation gives CASRTHDPGSTEAFF.

The rearrangement uses TRBV9 and TRBJ2-2; D not resolved. The ends were cut back, 3 bases at V and 3 bases at J, with 15 bases in the middle. Germline assignment: CDR1 SGDLS and CDR2 YYNGEE. The CDR3 is made up of 16 amino acids. The CDR3 loop reads CASSGQTGSYTGELFF. CDR3 coding DNA: TGTGCCAGCAGCGGACAAACCGGGTCTTACACCGGGGAGCTGTTTTTT.

The chain joins TRBV9 to TRBJ2-7; no clear D gene. Looked up from germline, CDR1 is SGDLS and CDR2 is YYNGEE. CDR3 size: 13 residues. Trimming stripped 0 bases from V and 3 bases from J, with 7 bases between. CDR3: CASSVGPGYEQYF. For the CDR3, the DNA is TGTGCCAGCAGCGTAGGGCCAGGCTACGAGCAGTACTTC.

This clone was detected only a few times. The chain is built from TRBV6-6 and TRBJ1-5, with D uncertain. The CDR3 totals 16 residues. The V gene's germline CDR1 is MNHNY and CDR2 SVGAGI (reference sequence). The V end lost 0 bases, the J end lost 9 bases, and 18 bases lay between the germline ends. In DNA, the CDR3 is TGTGCCAGCAGTTACTCCTCTAATTCAGGAGGGCGGCCCCAGCATTTT. The encoded protein is CASSYSSNSGGRPQHF.

The chain links TRBV30 to TRBJ1-1; D might be TRBD1 (5 bases). The CDR3 runs 13 residues. CDR1 is GTSNPN and CDR2 is SVGIG in the germline V gene (reference sequence). Trimming took 0 bases from V and 3 from J, leaving 8 bases between them. CDR3 protein: CAWSVQGYTEAFF. The DNA for the CDR3 is TGTGCCTGGAGTGTTCAGGGATACACTGAAGCTTTCTTT.

This rearrangement joins TRBV11-2 to TRBJ1-1; weak D call: TRBD1 (6 bases). This CDR3 has 15 amino acids. V was shortened by 3 bases and J by 0 bases, with 11 bases between the two germline ends. The germline V gene has CDR1 SGHAT and CDR2 FQNNGV. CDR3 sequence reads: CASSFQDRLNTEAFF. The CDR3 bases are TGTGCCAGCAGCTTTCAGGACAGACTGAACACTGAAGCTTTCTTT.

This chain connects TRBV11-2 to TRBJ2-4, with TRBD1 matching over 8 bases. This CDR3 is 15 amino acids long. Germline trimming cut 1 base from V and 7 bases from J; bases unmatched to any gene: 6. Germline V gene sequence: CDR1 SGHAT, CDR2 FQNNGV. CDR3 amino acids: CASSLGPRGLNIQYF. As DNA, the CDR3 is TGTGCCAGCAGCTTAGGACCCAGGGGGCTGAACATTCAGTACTTC.

The V and J genes are TRBV27 and TRBJ2-7; D may be TRBD1 (5 bases). Per germline, CDR1 MNHEY and CDR2 SMNVEV (reference sequence). Trimming cost V 3 bases and J 0 bases, with 12 bases left between them. The CDR3 is 15 residues long. CDR3: CASSFDRPRSYEQYF. The CDR3 bases are TGTGCCAGCAGTTTCGACAGACCCCGCTCCTACGAGCAGTACTTC.

This clone was counted a few times. The V and J genes are TRBV5-6 and TRBJ1-4, with TRBD1 matching 8 bases. The junction had 8 bases not matched to a gene; V was cut back by 6 bases and J by 13 bases. The CDR3 covers 12 residues. The V gene's germline CDR1 is SGHDT and CDR2 YYEEEE. The chain's CDR3 is CASTDRAEGLFF. The CDR3 DNA is TGTGCCAGCACGGACAGGGCCGAGGGACTGTTTTTT.

This chain joins TRBV10-1 and TRBJ1-2; D is unresolved. V dropped 0 bases and J dropped 12 bases, with 11 bases sitting between them. The CDR3 totals 12 residues. Germline CDR1 and CDR2: WNHNN and SYGVQD (reference sequence). CDR3 coding DNA: TGCGCCAGCAGTGAGTCGACAAGGTACAACACCTTC. Translating gives CASSESTRYNTF.

V is TRBV6-5 and J is TRBJ2-3; 11 positions agree with TRBD2. This CDR3 spans 14 amino acids. J lost 6 bases, V lost 4 bases, and 3 bases had no gene match. Germline loops: CDR1 MNHEY, CDR2 SVGAGI. This CDR3 reads CASSLAGGPDTQYF. The CDR3, as DNA: TGTGCCAGCAGTTTAGCGGGAGGGCCCGATACGCAGTATTTT.

V is TRBV9 and J is TRBJ1-2; maybe TRBD1 (5 bases). The CDR3 length is 18 residues. V dropped 4 bases and J dropped 2 bases, with 24 bases sitting between them. Germline V gene lookup returns CDR1 SGDLS and CDR2 YYNGEE. Here the CDR3 DNA reads TGTGCCAGCAGCTCTGGATACAATTCGGGACCGATAAACTATGGCTACACCTTC. Translating gives CASSSGYNSGPINYGYTF.

The chain uses TRBV23-1 and TRBJ1-2, with D perhaps matching TRBD1 (5 bases). TRBV23-1 is reported as an ORF; its role is uncertain. This CDR3 is 20 amino acids long. V lost 0 bases to trimming and J lost 1 base, with 24 bases between them. The CDR3 DNA is TGCGCCAGCAGTCAATCGCGCCCGGCAGGGACTCTGCCTTGTAACTATGGCTACACCTTC. Translated, it gives CASSQSRPAGTLPCNYGYTF.

The chain has TRBV30 and TRBJ2-3, with TRBD2 matching over 12 bases. The J segment lost 5 bases and the V segment lost 6 bases, leaving 3 bases of the junction unmatched. There are 13 residues in the CDR3. From germline, CDR1 is GTSNPN and CDR2 SVGIG (reference sequence). CDR3 in DNA: TGTGCCTGTACTAGCGGGAGGAGAGATACGCAGTATTTT. Translation gives CACTSGRRDTQYF. The whole variable domain, remainder taken from reference TRBV30 and TRBJ2-3, is SQTIHQWPATLVQPVGSPLSLECTVEGTSNPNLYWYRQAAGRGLQLLFYSVGIGQISSEVPQNLSASRPQDRQFILSSKKLLLSDSGFYLCACTSGRRDTQYFGPGTRLTVL.

The rearrangement joins TRBV5-1 to TRBJ2-3; the D gene is possibly TRBD2 (6 bases). Looked up from germline, CDR1 is SGHRS and CDR2 is YFSETQ. Trimming took off 2 bases at V and 4 bases at J, with 26 bases between the two ends. The CDR3 length is 19 residues. CDR3 sequence: CASSFHPRPGLLSSDTQYF. As DNA, the CDR3 is TGCGCCAGCAGCTTTCACCCCCGACCGGGACTGCTAAGTTCAGATACGCAGTATTTT.

The chain couples TRBV7-9 to TRBJ2-7; 8 bases align to TRBD2. V shed 9 bases and J 2 bases; nucleotides not matched to a gene: 6. This CDR3 has 13 amino acids. In germline, CDR1 is SEHNR, CDR2 FQNEAQ (reference sequence). The CDR3 DNA is TGTGCCAGTACCCAAGCGGGGGCCTACGAGCAGTACTTC. As protein: CASTQAGAYEQYF.

This clone occurred once. V gene TRBV6-5 combines with J gene TRBJ1-2; weak D call: TRBD1 (6 bases). Germline V CDR1 and CDR2: MNHEY, SVGAGI. V was cut by 2 bases and J by 6 bases, with 10 bases left in between. The CDR3 sequence is 13 residues long. The CDR3 nucleotides are TGTGCCAGCAGTTACGGGACATCCCATGGCTACACCTTC. It specifies CASSYGTSHGYTF.

The chain employs TRBV9 and TRBJ2-1, with D possibly being TRBD1 (6 bases). Trimming removed 4 bases at V and 0 bases at J, with 17 bases between. This CDR3 contains 17 residues. Germline lookup yields CDR1 SGDLS and CDR2 YYNGEE. This chain's CDR3 is CASSFRDRLSSYNEQFF. CDR3 coding DNA: TGTGCCAGCAGCTTTCGCGACAGGTTAAGCTCCTACAATGAGCAGTTCTTC.

This clone has a handful of counts. The rearrangement joins TRBV19 to TRBJ2-2; TRBD2 matches at 12 bases. The length of the CDR3 is 15 residues. The J segment lost 7 bases and the V segment lost 6 bases, leaving 6 bases of the junction unmatched. Germline V lookup: CDR1 LNHDA, CDR2 SQIVND (reference sequence). In nucleotides, the CDR3 is TGTGCCAGTAGCTCTAGCGGGGGGGCGATCGGGGAGCTGTTTTTT. Its protein is CASSSSGGAIGELFF.

The J gene is TRBJ1-5, the V gene TRBV2, with D maybe TRBD1 (6 bases). CDR1 is SNHLY and CDR2 is FYNNEI in the germline V gene. The V and J ends lost 6 bases and 6 bases respectively, with 15 bases between them. The CDR3 covers 14 residues. Written as DNA, the CDR3 is TGTGCCAGCAGGAACCTACAGGGAAGTCAGCCCCAGCATTTT. Translated, it gives CASRNLQGSQPQHF.

This chain uses TRBV4-3 with TRBJ1-2; D not certain. Trimming left V 0 bases short and J 4 bases short, with 12 bases between. CDR1 is LGHNA, CDR2 YSLEER, per germline. CDR3 length: 15 amino acids. The CDR3 bases are TGCGCCAGCAGCCAAGATCTAGGGTTGTCCTATGGCTACACCTTC. This encodes CASSQDLGLSYGYTF.

The J gene is TRBJ1-5, the V gene TRBV19; D is possibly TRBD1 (5 bases). V lost 10 bases and J lost 2, with 18 bases in between. This CDR3 region has 15 residues. Germline loops: CDR1 LNHDA, CDR2 SQIVND (reference sequence). CDR3 region: CATQGVLGGNQPQHF. The CDR3 coding sequence is TGTGCCACCCAAGGGGTACTCGGCGGCAATCAGCCCCAGCATTTT.

The J gene is TRBJ1-2, the V gene TRBV4-1; D not certain. The CDR3 consists of 14 residues. CDR1 MGHRA and CDR2 YSYEKL come from the germline V gene. V lost 1 base to trimming and J lost 3 bases, with 9 bases between them. Written as DNA, the CDR3 is TGCGCCAGCAGCCAAGTAGGCGAGGACTATGGCTACACCTTC. Protein product: CASSQVGEDYGYTF.

The chain couples TRBV3-1 (or the pseudogene TRBV3-2) to TRBJ2-1; no reliable D call. Germline CDR1 reads LGHDT; CDR2 reads YNNKEL (reference sequence). V was pared by 4 bases and J by 10 bases, with 11 bases between. CDR3 length equals 12 residues. CDR3 DNA sequence: TGTGCCAGCAGCCCGGGTAGGCGGGAGCAGTTCTTC. This translates into CASSPGRREQFF.

J is TRBJ1-2 and V is TRBV20-1, with TRBD1 identical over 7 bases. The CDR3 covers 13 residues. V lost 6 bases to trimming and J lost 8 bases; unmatched junction nucleotides: 12. Germline V gene lookup returns CDR1 DFQATT and CDR2 SNEGSKA (reference sequence). CDR3 bases: TGCAGTGCAAGTACAGGGGAAGGCTACGGCTACACCTTC. This codes for CSASTGEGYGYTF.

The V gene is TRBV14, the J gene TRBJ2-1; a weak D match, TRBD2 (6 bases). Between the trimmed V and J ends, which lost 7 bases and 6 bases, there was a span of 16 bases. This CDR3 is built from 14 residues. Germline V lookup: CDR1 SGHDN, CDR2 FVKESK. The CDR3, as DNA: TGTGCCAGCACCAATTGGGAGACTAGCAATGAGCAGTTCTTC. It codes for CASTNWETSNEQFF.

V usage is TRBV7-3 and J usage is TRBJ2-3; D is uncertain. V was cut by 4 bases and J by 7 bases, with 12 bases left in between. The CDR3 is made up of 13 amino acids. Germline values: CDR1 SGHTA, CDR2 FQGTGA. This chain's CDR3 is CASSSKDGHTQYF. Written as DNA, the CDR3 is TGTGCCAGCAGCTCGAAGGATGGACATACGCAGTATTTT.